The text below deals with one T cell receptor beta chain. Trimming shortened V by 2 bases and J by 8 bases, and 12 bases separated the two germline ends. Germline V gives CDR1 MRHNA, CDR2 SNTAGT. The CDR3 consists of 14 residues. The data were obtained in a study of T cell changes during pregnancy in multiple sclerosis. The assay was immunoSEQ multiplex PCR, and TCRdb's table has in-frame clones only and misses some. The data hold more than 9,000 clones, with 80% to 90% observed a single time. The chain employs TRBV6-4 and TRBJ2-2, with TRBD2 as a possible D gene (5 bases). This material consisted of CD8+ T cells from peripheral blood mononuclear cells, taken in the first trimester of pregnancy. This TCR came from a female donor in good health, enrolled as a control in a pregnancy study. CDR3 sequence reads: CASSDLNRGGELFF. CDR3 in DNA: TGTGCCAGCAGTGACCTGAATCGAGGGGGGGAGCTGTTTTTT.